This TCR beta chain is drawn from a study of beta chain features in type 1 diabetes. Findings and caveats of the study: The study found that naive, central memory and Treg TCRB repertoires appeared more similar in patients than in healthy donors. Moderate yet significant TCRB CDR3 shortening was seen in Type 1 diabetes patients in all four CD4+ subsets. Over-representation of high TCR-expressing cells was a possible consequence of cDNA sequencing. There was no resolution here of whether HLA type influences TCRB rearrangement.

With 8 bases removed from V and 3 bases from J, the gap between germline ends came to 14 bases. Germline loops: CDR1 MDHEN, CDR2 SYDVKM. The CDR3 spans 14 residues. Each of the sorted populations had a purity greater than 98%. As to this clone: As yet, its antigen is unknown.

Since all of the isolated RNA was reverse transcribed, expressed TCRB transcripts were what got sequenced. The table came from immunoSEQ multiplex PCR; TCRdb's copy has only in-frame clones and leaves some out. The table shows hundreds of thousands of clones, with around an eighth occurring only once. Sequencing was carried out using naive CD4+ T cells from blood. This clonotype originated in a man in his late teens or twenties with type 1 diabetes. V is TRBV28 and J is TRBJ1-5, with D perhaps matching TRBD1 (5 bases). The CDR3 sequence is CASGSGDHNQPQHF. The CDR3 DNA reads TGTGCCAGCGGCTCCGGGGACCACAATCAGCCCCAGCATTTT.